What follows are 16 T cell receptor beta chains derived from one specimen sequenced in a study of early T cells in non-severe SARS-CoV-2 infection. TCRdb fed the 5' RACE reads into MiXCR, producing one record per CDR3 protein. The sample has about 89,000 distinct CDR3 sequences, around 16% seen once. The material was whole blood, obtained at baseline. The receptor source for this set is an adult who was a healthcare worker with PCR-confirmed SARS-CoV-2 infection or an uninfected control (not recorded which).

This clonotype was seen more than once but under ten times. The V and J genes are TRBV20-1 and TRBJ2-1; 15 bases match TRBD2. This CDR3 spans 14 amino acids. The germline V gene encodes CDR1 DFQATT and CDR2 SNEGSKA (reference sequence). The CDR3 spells CSGLAGGPENEQFF. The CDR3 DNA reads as TGCAGCGGACTAGCGGGAGGGCCGGAAAATGAGCAGTTCTTC.

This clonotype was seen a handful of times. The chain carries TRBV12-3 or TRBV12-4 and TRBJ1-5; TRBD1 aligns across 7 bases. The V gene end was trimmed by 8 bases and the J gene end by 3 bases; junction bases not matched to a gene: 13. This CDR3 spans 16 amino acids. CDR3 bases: TGTGCCAGCTCCAGGGGGATATGGCTATTCAATCAGCCCCAGCATTTT. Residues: CASSRGIWLFNQPQHF.

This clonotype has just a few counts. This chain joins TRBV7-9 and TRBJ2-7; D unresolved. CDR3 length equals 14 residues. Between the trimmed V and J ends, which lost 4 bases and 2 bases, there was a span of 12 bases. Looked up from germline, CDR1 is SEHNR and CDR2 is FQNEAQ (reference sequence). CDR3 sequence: CASSSTADAYEQYF. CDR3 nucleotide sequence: TGTGCCAGCAGCTCGACTGCGGATGCCTACGAGCAGTACTTC. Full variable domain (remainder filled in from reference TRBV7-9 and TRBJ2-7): DTGVSQNPRHKITKRGQNVTFRCDPISEHNRLYWYRQTLGQGPEFLTYFQNEAQLEKSRLLSDRFSAERPKGSFSTLEIQRTEQGDSAMYLCASSSTADAYEQYFGPGTRLTVT.

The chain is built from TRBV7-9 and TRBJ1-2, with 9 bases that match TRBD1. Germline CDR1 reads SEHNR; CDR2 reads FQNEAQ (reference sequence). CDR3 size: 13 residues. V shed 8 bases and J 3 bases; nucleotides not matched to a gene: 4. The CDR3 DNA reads TGTGCCAGCGCGGACAGGGGAGACTATGGCTACACCTTC. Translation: CASADRGDYGYTF. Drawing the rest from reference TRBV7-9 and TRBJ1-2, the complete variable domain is DTGVSQNPRHKITKRGQNVTFRCDPISEHNRLYWYRQTLGQGPEFLTYFQNEAQLEKSRLLSDRFSAERPKGSFSTLEIQRTEQGDSAMYLCASADRGDYGYTFGSGTRLTVV.

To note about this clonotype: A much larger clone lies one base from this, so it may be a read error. CDR3 nucleotide sequence: TGTGCCAGCAACCCCGATCTCAGACAGCACCAGTTCTTC. Amino acids: CASNPDLRQHQFF. The rearrangement joins TRBV7-9 to TRBJ2-1, with D possibly TRBD1 on 5 matching bases. Trimming cost V 7 bases and J 13 bases, with 20 bases left between them. CDR1 is SEHNR, CDR2 FQNEAQ, per germline (reference sequence). The CDR3 runs to 13 residues.

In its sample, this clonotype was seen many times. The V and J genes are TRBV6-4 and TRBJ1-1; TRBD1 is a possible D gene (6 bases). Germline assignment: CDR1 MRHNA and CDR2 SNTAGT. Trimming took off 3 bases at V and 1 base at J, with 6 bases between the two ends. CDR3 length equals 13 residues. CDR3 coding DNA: TGTGCCAGCAGTGAGGGGGCGAACACTGAAGCTTTCTTT. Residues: CASSEGANTEAFF.

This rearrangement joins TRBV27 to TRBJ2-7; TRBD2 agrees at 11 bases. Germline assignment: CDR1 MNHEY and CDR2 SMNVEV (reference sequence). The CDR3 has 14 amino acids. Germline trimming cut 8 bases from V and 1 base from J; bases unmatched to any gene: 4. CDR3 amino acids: CASRGLAASYEQYF. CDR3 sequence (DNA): TGTGCCAGCCGGGGACTAGCGGCTTCCTACGAGCAGTACTTC.

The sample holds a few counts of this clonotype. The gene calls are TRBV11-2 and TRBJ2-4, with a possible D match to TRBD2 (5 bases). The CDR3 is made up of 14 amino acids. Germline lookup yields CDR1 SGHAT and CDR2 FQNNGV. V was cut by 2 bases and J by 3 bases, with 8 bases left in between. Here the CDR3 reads CASSLRGGKNIQYF. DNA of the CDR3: TGTGCCAGCAGCTTACGGGGTGGCAAAAACATTCAGTACTTC. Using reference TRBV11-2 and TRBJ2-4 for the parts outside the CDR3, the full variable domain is EAGVAQSPRYKIIEKRQSVAFWCNPISGHATLYWYQQILGQGPKLLIQFQNNGVVDDSQLPKDRFSAERLKGVDSTLKIQPAKLEDSAVYLCASSLRGGKNIQYFGAGTRLSVL.

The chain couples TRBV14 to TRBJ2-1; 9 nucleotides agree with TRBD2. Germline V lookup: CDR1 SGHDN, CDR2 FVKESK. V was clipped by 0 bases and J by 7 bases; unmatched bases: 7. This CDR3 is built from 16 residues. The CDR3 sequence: CASSQDDGLAGNEQFF. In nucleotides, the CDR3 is TGTGCCAGCAGCCAAGATGATGGGCTAGCGGGAAATGAGCAGTTCTTC.

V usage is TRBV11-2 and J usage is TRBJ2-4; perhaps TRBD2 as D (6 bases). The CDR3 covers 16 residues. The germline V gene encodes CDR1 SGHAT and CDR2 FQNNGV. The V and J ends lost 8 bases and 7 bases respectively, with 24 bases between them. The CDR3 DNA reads TGTGCCAGCGGCAAGTTGAGCGGGCCACGCCGTAACATTCAGTACTTC. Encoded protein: CASGKLSGPRRNIQYF.

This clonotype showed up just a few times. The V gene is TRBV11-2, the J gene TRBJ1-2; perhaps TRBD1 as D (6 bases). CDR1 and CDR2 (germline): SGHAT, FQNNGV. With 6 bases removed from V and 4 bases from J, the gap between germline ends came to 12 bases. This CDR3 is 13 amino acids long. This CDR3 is CASRGAATYGYTF. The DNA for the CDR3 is TGTGCCAGCAGGGGGGCAGCGACCTATGGCTACACCTTC. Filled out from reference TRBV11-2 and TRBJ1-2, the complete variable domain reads EAGVAQSPRYKIIEKRQSVAFWCNPISGHATLYWYQQILGQGPKLLIQFQNNGVVDDSQLPKDRFSAERLKGVDSTLKIQPAKLEDSAVYLCASRGAATYGYTFGSGTRLTVV.

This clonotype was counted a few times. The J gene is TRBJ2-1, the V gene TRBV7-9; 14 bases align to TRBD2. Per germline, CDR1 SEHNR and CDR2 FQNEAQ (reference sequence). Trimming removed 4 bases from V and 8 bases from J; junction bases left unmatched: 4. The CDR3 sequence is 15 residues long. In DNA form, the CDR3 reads TGTGCCAGCAGCTCTCCGGGACTAGCGGGAGATGAGCAGTTCTTC. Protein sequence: CASSSPGLAGDEQFF.

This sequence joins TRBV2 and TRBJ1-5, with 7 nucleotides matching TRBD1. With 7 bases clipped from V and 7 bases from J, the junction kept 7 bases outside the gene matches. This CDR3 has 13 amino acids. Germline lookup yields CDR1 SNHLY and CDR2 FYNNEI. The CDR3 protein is CASKGEQGQPQHF. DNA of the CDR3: TGTGCCAGCAAGGGTGAACAGGGGCAGCCCCAGCATTTT.

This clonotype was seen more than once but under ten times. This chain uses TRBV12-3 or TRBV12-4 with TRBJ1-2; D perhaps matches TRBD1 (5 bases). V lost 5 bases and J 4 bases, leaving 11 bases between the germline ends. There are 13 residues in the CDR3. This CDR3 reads CASSTGSGYGYTF. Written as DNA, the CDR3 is TGTGCCAGCAGTACAGGAAGCGGCTATGGCTACACCTTC.

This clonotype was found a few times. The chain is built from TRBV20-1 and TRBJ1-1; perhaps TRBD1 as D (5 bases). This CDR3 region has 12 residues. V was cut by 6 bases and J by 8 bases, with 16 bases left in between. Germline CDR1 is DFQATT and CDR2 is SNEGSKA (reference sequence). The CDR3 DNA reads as TGCAGTGCCGTCCCGGGACGGAGAGAAGCTTTCTTT. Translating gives CSAVPGRREAFF.

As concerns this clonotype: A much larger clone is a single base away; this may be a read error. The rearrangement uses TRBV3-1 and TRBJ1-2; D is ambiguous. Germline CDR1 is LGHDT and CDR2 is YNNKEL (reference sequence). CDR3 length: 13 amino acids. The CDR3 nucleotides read TGTGTCAGCAGCCAAGCCACGGGTCCCCGCTACACCTTC. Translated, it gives CVSSQATGPRYTF.